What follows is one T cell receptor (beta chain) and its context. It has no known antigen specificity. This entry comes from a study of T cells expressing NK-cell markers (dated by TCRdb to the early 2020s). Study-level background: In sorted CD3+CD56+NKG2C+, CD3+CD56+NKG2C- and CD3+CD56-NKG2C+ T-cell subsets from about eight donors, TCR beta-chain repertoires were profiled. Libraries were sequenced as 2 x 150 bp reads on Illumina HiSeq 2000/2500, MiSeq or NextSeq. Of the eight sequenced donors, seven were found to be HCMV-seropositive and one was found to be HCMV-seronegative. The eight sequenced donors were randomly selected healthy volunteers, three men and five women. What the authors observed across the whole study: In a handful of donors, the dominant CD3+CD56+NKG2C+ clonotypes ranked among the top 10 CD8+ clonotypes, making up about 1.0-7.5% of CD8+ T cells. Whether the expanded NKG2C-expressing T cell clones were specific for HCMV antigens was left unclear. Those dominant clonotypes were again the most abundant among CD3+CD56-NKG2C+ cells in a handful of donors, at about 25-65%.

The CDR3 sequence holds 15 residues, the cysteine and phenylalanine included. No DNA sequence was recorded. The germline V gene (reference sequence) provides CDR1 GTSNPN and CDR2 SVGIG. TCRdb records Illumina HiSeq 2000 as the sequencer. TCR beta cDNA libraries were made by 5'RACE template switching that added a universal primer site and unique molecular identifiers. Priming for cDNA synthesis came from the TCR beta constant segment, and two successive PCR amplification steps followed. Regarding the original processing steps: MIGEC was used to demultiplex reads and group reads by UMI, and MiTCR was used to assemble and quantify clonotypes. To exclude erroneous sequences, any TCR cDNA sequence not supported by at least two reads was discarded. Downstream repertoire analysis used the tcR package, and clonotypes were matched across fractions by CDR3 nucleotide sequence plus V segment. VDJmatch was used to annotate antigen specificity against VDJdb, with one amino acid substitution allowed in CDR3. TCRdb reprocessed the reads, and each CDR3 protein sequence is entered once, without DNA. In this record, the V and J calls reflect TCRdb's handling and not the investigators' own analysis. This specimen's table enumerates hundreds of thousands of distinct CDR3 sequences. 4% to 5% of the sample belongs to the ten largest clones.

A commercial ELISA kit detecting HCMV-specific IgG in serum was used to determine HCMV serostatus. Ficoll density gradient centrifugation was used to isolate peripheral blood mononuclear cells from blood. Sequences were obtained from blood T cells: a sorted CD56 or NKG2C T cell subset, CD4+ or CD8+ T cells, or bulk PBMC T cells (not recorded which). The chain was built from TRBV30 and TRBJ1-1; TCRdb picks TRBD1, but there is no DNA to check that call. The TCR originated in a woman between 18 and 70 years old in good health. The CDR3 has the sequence CAWSSRTGGITEAFF.